This paragraph reports one T cell receptor (beta chain). What it binds is not known. These data come from a study of TIL therapy for anti-PD-1-resistant metastatic lung cancer. Study details: Patients had a median age of nearly 55 years (range roughly 35-80).

Study findings and constraints: After infusion, TIL clonotypes partly replaced peripheral T cells and declined over months.

This was the immunoSEQ v3 assay. Libraries were sequenced to about 2 million read pairs (survey) or about 4.5-6 million (deep). This table comes from immunoSEQ multiplex PCR, and its TCRdb copy is limited to in-frame clones, with some not included. The data show about 32,000 clones, 74% seen once. The V gene's germline CDR1 is SGHNT and CDR2 YYREEE (reference sequence). This CDR3 has 16 amino acids. V lost 4 bases and J lost 0, with 13 bases in between. Time point described: pre-treatment sample, taken before nivolumab and TIL therapy. Adults with stage 4 NSCLC were enrolled in a phase I trial. The receptor was derived from a woman between 25 and 85 years old with non-small cell lung cancer. The rearrangement joins TRBV5-4 to TRBJ1-4; D remains unclear. The specimen comprised blood, sampled at baseline. In DNA form, the CDR3 reads TGTGCCAGCAGCAAGGGCCGGGCTTCAACTAATGAAAAACTGTTTTTT. Amino acid sequence: CASSKGRASTNEKLFF. Together with reference TRBV5-4 and TRBJ1-4, the CDR3 gives the full variable domain: ETGVTQSPTHLIKTRGQQVTLRCSSQSGHNTVSWYQQALGQGPQFIFQYYREEENGRGNFPPRFSGLQFPNYSSELNVNALELDDSALYLCASSKGRASTNEKLFFGSGTQLSVL.